The sequence of this T cell receptor beta chain was determined in a study of CD4 T cells in relation to SARS-CoV-2 and coronaviruses. Study at large: ViraFEST: approximately 10-day antigen culture of PBMCs, then TCR beta CDR3 sequencing.

As concerns this clone: Its antigen is currently unknown.

V lost 0 bases to trimming and J lost 5 bases, with 13 bases between them. CDR1 and CDR2 (germline): SEHNR, FQNEAQ (reference sequence). The CDR3 runs to 15 residues. The data were produced by immunoSEQ multiplex PCR, yet TCRdb's version contains in-frame clones alone and is incomplete. The sample lists over 25,000 clones, around 84% occurring once. Before the COVID-19 pandemic, during about 2011-2019, CD4+ T cells were taken from unexposed donors. After less than 11 days of culture, CD4+ T cells were isolated. This TCR came from a human donor in good health. The chain uses TRBV7-9 and TRBJ1-2; D might be TRBD1 (5 bases). The sample consisted of CD4+ T cells from PBMCs, cultured in vitro. The CDR3 here is CASSLAQGAPYGYTF. In DNA form, the CDR3 reads TGTGCCAGCAGCTTAGCCCAAGGGGCCCCTTATGGCTACACCTTC.